This T cell receptor (beta chain) was recorded in a study of OX40 agonist ivuxolimab in advanced cancers. At the level of the study: Patients undergoing dose escalation presented with hepatocellular carcinoma, melanoma, renal cell or head and neck cancer. A mean age of roughly 60 years, range about 20 to 79, was recorded, and 80% to 90% were male. Three patients showed partial responses: one hepatocellular carcinoma and two cutaneous melanoma cases.

Study-level findings and limits: Within 6 weeks, CD4+ and CD8+ blood T cells expanded clonally at 0.1 to 3.0 mg/kg.

Profiling relied on immunoSEQ multiplex PCR, and the TCRdb table lists in-frame clones only, not all of them. Of 35,000 to 45,000 clones in the sample, 75% to 90% were seen once. The length of the CDR3 is 15 residues. Germline V lookup: CDR1 MDHEN, CDR2 SYDVKM. V shed 1 base, J shed 0 bases, and the junction held 0 bases outside the gene matches. Concerning this clone itself: Its cognate antigen is unknown.

This chain connects TRBV28 to TRBJ2-5; TRBD2 matches at 9 bases. The specimen comprised CD4+ or CD8+ T cells sorted from blood, sampled in a trial of the OX40 agonist ivuxolimab. The TCR sequence derives from an adult with an advanced solid tumor such as melanoma, head and neck, liver or kidney cancer. The CDR3 DNA reads TGTGCCAGCAGTTTATTAGCGGGGGACCAAGAGACCCAGTACTTC. Translation gives CASSLLAGDQETQYF.